This TCR beta chain was obtained from a study of shared clonotypes between healthy human individuals. Study-level results: Estimated richness values were generally larger in naive subsets than in memory subsets.

A word on this clone: Its antigen is unknown.

Assay used: immunoSEQ multiplex PCR; TCRdb lists only in-frame clones, some missing. The table includes some 1.1 million clones, roughly 80% detected once. This CDR3 is 13 amino acids long. The germline V and J ends were trimmed by 5 bases and 5 bases, with 12 bases remaining between them. Germline V gives CDR1 MDHEN, CDR2 SYDVKM. Sequenced material: memory CD4+ T cells from PBMCs. The sample's subset: CD45RA-negative fraction. V usage is TRBV28 and J usage is TRBJ2-5; D is perhaps TRBD2 (5 bases). The receptor's source is a man between 18 and 29 years old in good health. Some clones in this sample may be carry-over from other donors' samples. CDR3: CASSRLAWETQYF. The CDR3 DNA follows: TGTGCCAGCAGTCGTCTAGCTTGGGAGACCCAGTACTTC.